Below are 23 T cell receptor beta chains sequenced from a single sample in a study of CD8 T cells in ankylosing spondylitis. General study findings and limits: A TCR beta motif of under 10 highly homologous variants appeared characteristic of ankylosing spondylitis blood.

TCRdb used MiXCR to reprocess the 5' RACE reads, holding one entry per CDR3 protein. This table holds some 220,000 distinct CDR3 sequences, 7% to 8% found once. These receptors lack a known antigen. The sample taken for sequencing was blood, either unsorted or a sorted T cell fraction (not recorded which). The receptors stem from a male donor with ankylosing spondylitis.

There are many counts of this clonotype. The chain is built from TRBV25-1 and TRBJ1-1; D gene uncertain. This CDR3 comprises 14 residues. Deletions cut 3 bases from V and 3 bases from J, with 11 bases between. Germline lookup yields CDR1 MGHDK and CDR2 SYGVNS. CDR3 region: CASSDDERDTEAFF. Written as DNA, the CDR3 is TGTGCCAGCAGTGACGATGAGAGGGACACTGAAGCTTTCTTT.

With respect to this clonotype: A read error may be the cause here, since a much bigger clone is one base away. The chain joins TRBV20-1 to TRBJ2-7; D uncertain. CDR1 is DFQATT and CDR2 is SNEGSKA in the germline V gene (reference sequence). The CDR3 loop spans 15 amino acids. V lost 4 bases and J 7 bases, leaving 23 bases between the germline ends. CDR3 region: CSANSPRRQTREQYF. The CDR3 region has the DNA TGCAGTGCTAACTCACCGAGGAGACAAACGCGTGAGCAGTACTTC.

The sample holds many counts of this clonotype. J is TRBJ2-5 and V is TRBV11-1, with 9 bases matching TRBD1. The CDR3 covers 19 residues. Germline V gives CDR1 SGHAT, CDR2 FQDESV (reference sequence). With V trimmed by 5 bases and J by 5 bases, 21 bases remained unmatched. Here the CDR3 DNA reads TGTGCCAGCAGCGTAGGCCAAATTACCGGGACAGGGAGCGGGGAGACCCAGTACTTC. Encoded protein: CASSVGQITGTGSGETQYF.

This chain links TRBV6-2 or TRBV6-3 with TRBJ1-1; maybe TRBD1 (5 bases). The CDR3 length is 15 residues. Trimming cost V 5 bases and J 4 bases, with 17 bases left between them. The germline CDR1 and CDR2 sequences are MNHEY and SVGEGT. The CDR3 nucleotides read TGTGCCAGCAGTCCTAGGAGGGGCGGTGGCACTGAAGCTTTCTTT. As protein: CASSPRRGGGTEAFF.

This clonotype was counted many times. The chain links TRBV5-1 to TRBJ1-1; no clear D gene. Trimming removed 0 bases from V and 4 bases from J, with 10 bases in between. Germline CDR1 reads SGHRS; CDR2 reads YFSETQ. The length of the CDR3 is 14 residues. As DNA, the CDR3 is TGCGCCAGCAGCTTGGACGAGGCGCCCACTGAAGCTTTCTTT. Its translation: CASSLDEAPTEAFF. Together with reference TRBV5-1 and TRBJ1-1, the CDR3 gives the full variable domain: KAGVTQTPRYLIKTRGQQVTLSCSPISGHRSVSWYQQTPGQGLQFLFEYFSETQRNKGNFPGRFSGRQFSNSRSEMNVSTLELGDSALYLCASSLDEAPTEAFFGQGTRLTVV.

This clonotype was observed many times. The chain recombines TRBV4-3 with TRBJ2-1, with 7 bases lining up with TRBD2. The CDR3 length is 17 residues. The V and J ends lost 4 bases and 6 bases, in that order; junction bases with no gene match: 15. The germline CDR1 and CDR2 sequences are LGHNA and YSLEER. DNA for the CDR3: TGCGCCAGCAGCCCACCAACTGACGGGAGGAACTTCAATGAGCAGTTCTTC. Residues: CASSPPTDGRNFNEQFF.

This chain joins TRBV20-1 and TRBJ2-7; TRBD2 aligns across 11 bases. CDR1 and CDR2 from the germline V gene are DFQATT and SNEGSKA (reference sequence). V gave up 8 bases and J gave up 2 bases; unmatched junction bases: 23. This CDR3 spans 19 amino acids. This CDR3 is CSTPKPAGTSGFLPYEQYF. The DNA of the CDR3 is TGCAGTACTCCCAAACCCGCCGGGACTAGCGGTTTTTTGCCCTACGAGCAGTACTTC.

The sample holds many counts of this clonotype. The rearrangement joins TRBV12-3 or TRBV12-4 to TRBJ2-7; D is uncertain. This CDR3 is built from 11 residues. V was cut by 5 bases and J by 5 bases, with 7 bases left in between. The CDR3 region is CASSRTDEQYF. DNA of the CDR3: TGTGCCAGCAGTCGCACAGACGAGCAGTACTTC.

The genes are TRBV4-3 and TRBJ2-2; 7 bases line up with TRBD2. The J segment lost 3 bases and the V segment lost 0 bases, leaving 7 bases of the junction unmatched. This CDR3 contains 17 residues. The germline V gene has CDR1 LGHNA and CDR2 YSLEER. The chain's CDR3 is CASSQEGPGRDTGELFF. The CDR3 bases are TGCGCCAGCAGCCAAGAAGGTCCGGGGAGGGACACCGGGGAGCTGTTTTTT.

This clonotype was counted at least ten times. This chain uses TRBV2 with TRBJ2-7, with 7 bases lining up with TRBD2. V dropped 6 bases and J dropped 3; count of bases not matched to a gene: 8. The germline V gene has CDR1 SNHLY and CDR2 FYNNEI. CDR3 length: 14 residues. CDR3 bases: TGTGCCAGCAGGGGACCGGGACTACACTACGAGCAGTACTTC. Protein product: CASRGPGLHYEQYF.

This clonotype was seen at least ten times. The V gene is TRBV5-1, the J gene TRBJ2-4; 7 bases line up with TRBD1. Germline V gene lookup returns CDR1 SGHRS and CDR2 YFSETQ. The CDR3 spans 14 residues. V lost 3 bases and J lost 3; bases outside the gene matches: 3. The CDR3 spells CASSWGQLKNIQYF. In DNA, the CDR3 is TGCGCCAGCAGCTGGGGACAGCTCAAAAACATTCAGTACTTC.

This clonotype was seen at least ten times. V gene TRBV28 combines with J gene TRBJ2-1, with 8 positions matching TRBD2. The germline V gene encodes CDR1 MDHEN and CDR2 SYDVKM. The V segment lost 7 bases and the J segment 2 bases; nucleotides outside the gene matches: 7. This CDR3 is built from 15 residues. The CDR3 nucleotides are TGTGCCAGCACTCTGAAGCGGGAGACCTACAATGAGCAGTTCTTC. Protein: CASTLKRETYNEQFF.

This clonotype has ten or more counts. This rearrangement joins TRBV20-1 to TRBJ2-3; 13 bases line up with TRBD2. CDR1 and CDR2 (germline): DFQATT, SNEGSKA (reference sequence). CDR3 length: 17 residues. V lost 4 bases and J lost 2; bases outside the gene matches: 9. The CDR3 DNA is TGCAGTGCTAACATGTACGGGACTAGCGGGATCACAGATACGCAGTATTTT. Translated: CSANMYGTSGITDTQYF.

This clonotype was picked up many times. The chain recombines TRBV6-5 with TRBJ2-1; weak D call: TRBD2 (7 bases). V was trimmed by 2 bases and J by 0 bases, leaving 8 bases between them. CDR1 is MNHEY, CDR2 SVGAGI, per germline. The CDR3 extends over 15 amino acids. CDR3 in DNA: TGTGCCAGCAGTTACGGGGGGGCCTCCTACAATGAGCAGTTCTTC. This codes for CASSYGGASYNEQFF.

The rearrangement joins TRBV10-3 to TRBJ2-7; TRBD2 aligns across 12 bases. This CDR3 has 14 amino acids. The V and J ends lost 6 bases and 5 bases, in that order; junction bases with no gene match: 5. Germline CDR1 and CDR2: ENHRY and SYGVKD. Written as DNA, the CDR3 is TGTGCCATCAGAGGGGGACTAGCGGGCCACGAGCAGTACTTC. Its translation is CAIRGGLAGHEQYF.

This clonotype was recorded many times. The chain uses TRBV6-5 and TRBJ1-2, with TRBD1 as a possible D gene (5 bases). In germline, CDR1 is MNHEY, CDR2 SVGAGI. Trimming stripped 0 bases from V and 6 bases from J, with 14 bases between. This CDR3 is built from 15 residues. This CDR3 reads CASSYSPGTANGYTF. CDR3 bases: TGTGCCAGCAGTTACTCCCCCGGGACGGCAAATGGCTACACCTTC.

The genes are TRBV28 and TRBJ2-3; D may be TRBD2 (5 bases). Trimming pared 7 bases from V and 0 bases from J, leaving 14 bases between. CDR3 size: 15 residues. CDR1 is MDHEN and CDR2 is SYDVKM in the germline V gene. The CDR3 here is CASTPDGGSTDTQYF. The CDR3 nucleotides read TGTGCCAGCACCCCGGACGGCGGGAGCACAGATACGCAGTATTTT.

This clonotype was seen a handful of times. This chain connects TRBV6-1 to TRBJ1-2; D ambiguous. V lost 4 bases to trimming and J lost 1 base, with 7 bases between them. CDR3 length: 13 amino acids. In germline, CDR1 is MNHNS, CDR2 SASEGT. CDR3 residues: CASSGRVNYGYTF. The CDR3 region has the DNA TGTGCCAGCAGTGGGAGGGTTAACTATGGCTACACCTTC.

This clonotype occurred a few times. This sequence joins TRBV12-3 or TRBV12-4 and TRBJ2-7, with D maybe TRBD1 (6 bases). The germline V and J ends were trimmed by 7 bases and 3 bases, with 10 bases remaining between them. The CDR3 sequence is 12 residues long. This CDR3 reads CASTTDSYEQYF. In DNA, the CDR3 is TGTGCCAGCACCACGGACAGCTACGAGCAGTACTTC.

At least ten counts were recorded for this clonotype. The chain has TRBV7-2 and TRBJ2-5, with 10 nucleotides matching TRBD1. There are 15 residues in the CDR3. J was trimmed by 6 bases and V by 6 bases; bases with no gene match: 10. Germline CDR1 is SGHTA and CDR2 is FQGNSA. The CDR3 here is CASSSPGQGRKTQYF. CDR3 bases: TGTGCCAGCAGTAGTCCGGGACAGGGGAGGAAGACCCAGTACTTC.

This clonotype showed up many times. The chain combines TRBV5-1 with TRBJ1-2; D not certain. Germline-derived CDR1 and CDR2 are SGHRS and YFSETQ. This CDR3 comprises 14 residues. The V gene lost 0 bases and the J gene lost 4 bases, with 10 bases spanning the gap. CDR3 nucleotides: TGCGCCAGCAGCTTGGGCAGGTCGACCTATGGCTACACCTTC. Translation: CASSLGRSTYGYTF.

This clonotype was counted between two and nine times. V usage is TRBV7-2 and J usage is TRBJ1-1, with D possibly being TRBD1 (6 bases). This CDR3 spans 16 amino acids. From germline, CDR1 is SGHTA and CDR2 FQGNSA. Deletions cut 5 bases from V and 0 bases from J, with 16 bases between. The CDR3 sequence is CASSLRGGGLNTEAFF. In nucleotides, the CDR3 is TGTGCCAGCAGCCTCCGGGGTGGGGGGCTGAACACTGAAGCTTTCTTT. The full variable domain, in which reference TRBV7-2 and TRBJ1-1 provide the parts outside the CDR3, is GAGVSQSPSNKVTEKGKDVELRCDPISGHTALYWYRQSLGQGLEFLIYFQGNSAPDKSGLPSDRFSAERTGGSVSTLTIQRTQQEDSAVYLCASSLRGGGLNTEAFFGQGTRLTVV.

This sequence joins TRBV12-3 or TRBV12-4 and TRBJ2-1; TRBD2 agrees at 10 bases. The CDR3 spans 16 residues. J was trimmed by 7 bases and V by 1 base; bases with no gene match: 7. The CDR3 sequence: CASSLERGGPGNEQFF. CDR3 DNA sequence: TGTGCCAGCAGTTTAGAGCGGGGGGGCCCGGGAAATGAGCAGTTCTTC.